This T cell receptor (beta chain) was recorded in a study of blood T cell repertoires in COVID-19 (dated by TCRdb to 2018 to 2020). Background on the whole study: Samples from collaborators originated in the United States, Italy and Spain and spanned both the acute and convalescent phases of COVID-19. The material from the prospective study consisted of cDNA or gDNA derived from T cells, B-cell-depleted T cells, or PBMCs. The dataset comprised deeply sampled blood TCRbeta repertoires from subjects exposed to, actively infected with, or recovered from COVID-19. A freely available public database, intended as a resource for researchers studying the immune response to SARS-CoV-2, is where the repertoires were released. Samples were obtained from the ongoing ImmuneRACE study (first 160 participants) and from over 1,000 subjects provided by 6 global collaborators. The sample metadata nearly always contained a de-identified subject ID, COVID-19 status, age in years and sex. Where available, HLA class I and class II types were taken from metadata supplied by the sample provider and were not determined by assay-based typing.

Worth noting for this clone: It lacks a known antigen. No much larger clone exists at a distance of one base, and base qualities are not known.

On the study overall, not on this receptor specifically: How much clinical and demographic metadata was included differed by source and by participant, and the metadata was provided uncurated.

TCRbeta CDR3 regions were amplified from genomic DNA using the immunoSEQ Assay, a bias-controlled multiplex PCR. Per the original workflow: Nucleated cell counts per sample were estimated from amplification of reference gene primers within the assay. Sequence reads were collapsed and filtered to measure the absolute abundance of every unique TCRbeta CDR3 rearrangement. For each sample, productive Simpson clonality was calculated as the square root of Simpson's diversity index across productive rearrangements. Sourced from immuneACCESS, this table was stored by TCRdb with only in-frame sequences that have V and J called. A share of the clones is absent; for the studies checked, an unresolved V gene accounts for under half, and the remainder has no known explanation. V, J and clone size are taken as reported in that table, and D and trimming were inferred from the DNA itself. In this sample the table shows some 190,000 clones, about four fifths of which occur a single time. The top ten constitute 7.8% of the sample.

The CDR3 numbers 15 residues from cysteine through phenylalanine. CDR3 DNA only is kept here, 45 bases in frame from base 1. V is shortened by 4 bases, J by 2 bases, and the region joining them spans 10 bases. Based on the germline V gene, the CDR1 and CDR2 sequences are SGDLS and YYNGEE. One collaborating source in Seattle enrolled patients while the patients were actively infected and followed the patients over time throughout the course of disease. Collaborating institutions collected whole blood in K2EDTA tubes following their own protocols. For TCRbeta analysis, collaborators shipped samples as frozen whole blood, isolated PBMCs, or DNA extracted from either of those sample types.

Recombination connected TRBV9 to TRBJ2-6, with no D gene named confidently. Sequenced: peripheral blood. The source is an older woman with COVID-19, enrolled during active disease. The CDR3: CASSWPLAGANVLTF. The DNA reads as follows: TGTGCCAGCAGCTGGCCCCTTGCTGGGGCCAACGTCCTGACTTTC. The reference TRBV9 and TRBJ2-6 proteins fill in what lies around the CDR3, so the full variable domain reads DSGVTQTPKHLITATGQRVTLRCSPRSGDLSVYWYQQSLDQGLQFLIQYYNGEERAKGNILERFSAQQFPDLHSELNLSSLELGDSALYFCASSWPLAGANVLTFGAGSRLTVL.